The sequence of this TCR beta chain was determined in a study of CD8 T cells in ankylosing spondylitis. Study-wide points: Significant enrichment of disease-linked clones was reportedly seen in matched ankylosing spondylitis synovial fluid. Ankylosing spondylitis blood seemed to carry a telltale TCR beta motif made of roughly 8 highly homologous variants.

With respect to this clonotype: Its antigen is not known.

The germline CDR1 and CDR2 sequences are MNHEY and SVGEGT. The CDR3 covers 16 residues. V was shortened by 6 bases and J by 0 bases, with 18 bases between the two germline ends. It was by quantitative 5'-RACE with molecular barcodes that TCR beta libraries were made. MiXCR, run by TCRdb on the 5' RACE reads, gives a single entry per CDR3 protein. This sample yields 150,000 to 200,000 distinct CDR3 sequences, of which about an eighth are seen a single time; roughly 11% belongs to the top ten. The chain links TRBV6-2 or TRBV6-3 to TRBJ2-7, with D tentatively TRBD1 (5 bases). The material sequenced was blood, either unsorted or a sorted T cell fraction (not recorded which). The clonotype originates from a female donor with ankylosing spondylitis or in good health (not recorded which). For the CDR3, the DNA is TGTGCCAGCAGAGACGCTGGGGCAGGGCTCTCCTACGAGCAGTACTTC. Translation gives CASRDAGAGLSYEQYF.